Sequencing of this T cell receptor beta chain was carried out in a study of OX40 agonist ivuxolimab in advanced cancers. Overall study findings and caveats: More expanded clones were seen, on average, in CD8+ T cells than in CD4+. Expanded peripheral T cells had an undetermined antigen specificity.

The method was immunoSEQ multiplex PCR; TCRdb's version includes in-frame clones alone and lacks a portion of them. The table shows 77,000 or so clones, with about 92% occurring only once. With regard to this clone: Its antigen is still unknown.

This TCR came from an adult with an advanced solid tumor such as melanoma, head and neck, liver or kidney cancer. Here the sequenced sample was CD4+ or CD8+ T cells sorted from blood, taken in a trial of the OX40 agonist ivuxolimab.

Here the CDR3 DNA reads TGCGCCAGCAGCCAAGTGGGGGGGCTAGCGGTGAACACCGGGGAGCTGTTTTTT. Translation: CASSQVGGLAVNTGELFF. The chain combines TRBV4-1 with TRBJ2-2; D perhaps matches TRBD2 (7 bases). V was trimmed by 1 base and J by 1 base, leaving 16 bases between them. Germline CDR1 MGHRA, CDR2 YSYEKL. The CDR3 is made up of 18 amino acids.